A selection of T cell receptor beta chains follows, all from one sample in a study of blood T cell repertoires in COVID-19. Produced via immunoSEQ multiplex PCR; TCRdb's table is partial and in-frame only. The repertoire holds 100,000 to 150,000 clones, with approximately 87% as singletons. Sequences were obtained from peripheral blood. These receptors were collected from a woman in her 50s with acute or convalescent COVID-19. Both conserved end residues are part of each CDR3. The order of the fields is J gene, clone size, D gene, V gene, CDR3 DNA, CDR3 protein. D genes are given only for firm matches. Clone sizes are given selectively: once, few, many, or a class where the clone is expanded.

J gene: TRBJ1-1
clone size: NA
D gene: NA
V gene: TRBV7-9
CDR3 DNA: TGTGCCAGGGAAGCCGACATCAACACTGAAGCTTTCTTT
CDR3 protein: CAREADINTEAFF

J gene: TRBJ1-5
clone size: once
D gene: NA
V gene: TRBV19
CDR3 DNA: TGTGCCAGTAGAACACAGGGCAGTCAGCCCCAGCATTTT
CDR3 protein: CASRTQGSQPQHF

J gene: TRBJ2-5
clone size: NA
D gene: TRBD2
V gene: TRBV24-1
CDR3 DNA: TGTGCCACCAGTGATTGGAGCGGGGGGCAAGAGACCCAGTACTTC
CDR3 protein: CATSDWSGGQETQYF

J gene: TRBJ2-7
clone size: NA
D gene: TRBD1
V gene: TRBV6-2/TRBV6-3
CDR3 DNA: TGTGCCAGCAGTTACCAGGGACAGGGGGCGGGGGAGCAGTACTTC
CDR3 protein: CASSYQGQGAGEQYF

J gene: TRBJ2-7
clone size: NA
D gene: NA
V gene: TRBV7-9
CDR3 DNA: TGTGCCAGCAGCTCAGTCCCAGGGTCCTACGAGCAGTACTTC
CDR3 protein: CASSSVPGSYEQYF

J gene: TRBJ1-1
clone size: NA
D gene: NA
V gene: TRBV11-3
CDR3 DNA: TGTGCCAGCAGCTCTTTGACAGCCAACACTGAAGCTTTCTTT
CDR3 protein: CASSSLTANTEAFF

J gene: TRBJ2-2
clone size: NA
D gene: TRBD1
V gene: TRBV7-9
CDR3 DNA: TGTGCCAGCAGTGGACAGGGTAACACCGGGGAGCTGTTTTTT
CDR3 protein: CASSGQGNTGELFF

J gene: TRBJ1-2
clone size: NA
D gene: TRBD1
V gene: TRBV10-1
CDR3 DNA: TGCGCCAGACCCCGACAGGGGGCGCGTGATGACTATGGCTACACCTTC
CDR3 protein: CARPRQGARDDYGYTF

J gene: TRBJ2-7
clone size: few
D gene: NA
V gene: TRBV5-1
CDR3 DNA: TGCGCCAGCAGCCCCGGTTGGGCGGGCGAGCAGTACTTC
CDR3 protein: CASSPGWAGEQYF

J gene: TRBJ1-5
clone size: NA
D gene: TRBD1
V gene: TRBV2
CDR3 DNA: TGTGCCAGCAACTCGGACAGGGCCCGCAATCAGCCCCAGCATTTT
CDR3 protein: CASNSDRARNQPQHF

J gene: TRBJ1-1
clone size: once
D gene: NA
V gene: TRBV4-3
CDR3 DNA: TGCGCCAGCAGCCAAGGTTTGGTGGCAGGTGCCCCGAAATACACCCCTGAAGCTTTCTTT
CDR3 protein: CASSQGLVAGAPKYTPEAFF

J gene: TRBJ2-1
clone size: NA
D gene: NA
V gene: TRBV5-1
CDR3 DNA: TGCGCCAGCAGCTTGGCCCGACTAGGCTCCTACAATGAGCAGTTCTTC
CDR3 protein: CASSLARLGSYNEQFF

J gene: TRBJ2-1
clone size: NA
D gene: TRBD1
V gene: TRBV18
CDR3 DNA: TGTGCCAGCTCACCAATTGGGACAGGGGCCAATGAGCAGTTCTTC
CDR3 protein: CASSPIGTGANEQFF

J gene: TRBJ2-5
clone size: NA
D gene: NA
V gene: TRBV5-6
CDR3 DNA: TGTGCCAGCAGTCCGGATCTGGGGGCAGGGGTAGAGACCCAGTACTTC
CDR3 protein: CASSPDLGAGVETQYF

J gene: TRBJ2-7
clone size: NA
D gene: TRBD1
V gene: TRBV11-2
CDR3 DNA: TGTGCCAGCAGCCCTTCGACAGGGGACTACGAGCAGTACTTC
CDR3 protein: CASSPSTGDYEQYF

J gene: TRBJ2-7
clone size: NA
D gene: TRBD1
V gene: TRBV19
CDR3 DNA: TGTGCCAGTAGTATAGGGACAGGTACCTACGAGCAGTACTTC
CDR3 protein: CASSIGTGTYEQYF

J gene: TRBJ2-7
clone size: NA
D gene: NA
V gene: TRBV18
CDR3 DNA: TGTGCCAGCTCAGCCGGACATGGCGAGCAGTACTTC
CDR3 protein: CASSAGHGEQYF

J gene: TRBJ1-1
clone size: NA
D gene: NA
V gene: TRBV14
CDR3 DNA: TGTGCCAGCACGGGGATGAACACTGAAGCTTTCTTT
CDR3 protein: CASTGMNTEAFF

J gene: TRBJ2-2
clone size: NA
D gene: NA
V gene: TRBV30
CDR3 DNA: TGTGCCTGGAGGGCCCACAGGGTGAATCGAGGGGACACCGGGGAGCTGTTTTTT
CDR3 protein: CAWRAHRVNRGDTGELFF

J gene: TRBJ1-2
clone size: few
D gene: NA
V gene: TRBV7-2
CDR3 DNA: TGTGCCAGCAGCTTAGCCGGAGGGGGGGCCTATGGCTACACCTTC
CDR3 protein: CASSLAGGGAYGYTF

J gene: TRBJ2-1
clone size: NA
D gene: NA
V gene: TRBV11-2
CDR3 DNA: TGTGCCAGCAGCTGGGGGGAGAGATACAATGAGCAGTTCTTC
CDR3 protein: CASSWGERYNEQFF

J gene: TRBJ1-4
clone size: NA
D gene: TRBD1
V gene: TRBV9
CDR3 DNA: TGTGCCAGCAGCCCTCGGCAGGGGGTTCGGGAAAAACTGTTTTTT
CDR3 protein: CASSPRQGVREKLFF

J gene: TRBJ1-1
clone size: NA
D gene: NA
V gene: TRBV12-3/TRBV12-4
CDR3 DNA: TGTGCCAGCAGTTTACTCAGTCAAACTGAAGCTTTCTTT
CDR3 protein: CASSLLSQTEAFF

J gene: TRBJ2-1
clone size: NA
D gene: NA
V gene: TRBV9
CDR3 DNA: TGTGCCAGCAGCGTTTCTAGCCCGAATGAGCAGTTCTTC
CDR3 protein: CASSVSSPNEQFF

J gene: TRBJ2-5
clone size: NA
D gene: NA
V gene: TRBV11-2
CDR3 DNA: TGTGCCAGCAGCTTTGAGTCCCCGCCGAAAGAGACCCAGTACTTC
CDR3 protein: CASSFESPPKETQYF

J gene: TRBJ2-5
clone size: NA
D gene: TRBD1
V gene: TRBV5-4
CDR3 DNA: TGTGCCAGCAGCTTGGGTGACAGGGGGAGAGAGACCCAGTACTTC
CDR3 protein: CASSLGDRGRETQYF

J gene: TRBJ2-1
clone size: NA
D gene: TRBD2
V gene: TRBV6-6
CDR3 DNA: TGTGCCAGCAGTTACCGGACTAGCGGTGAGCAGTTCTTC
CDR3 protein: CASSYRTSGEQFF

J gene: TRBJ2-7
clone size: NA
D gene: NA
V gene: TRBV30
CDR3 DNA: TGTGCCTGGGGGGAGACCCCCTACGAGCAGTACTTC
CDR3 protein: CAWGETPYEQYF

J gene: TRBJ1-4
clone size: NA
D gene: NA
V gene: TRBV19
CDR3 DNA: TGTGCCAGTACCCCGGGTTACGCAACTAATGAAAAACTGTTTTTT
CDR3 protein: CASTPGYATNEKLFF

J gene: TRBJ2-1
clone size: NA
D gene: TRBD1
V gene: TRBV30
CDR3 DNA: TGTGCCTGGAGAGACAAAACAGGGGGTAGCGCCTACAATGAGCAGTTCTTC
CDR3 protein: CAWRDKTGGSAYNEQFF

J gene: TRBJ2-7
clone size: NA
D gene: TRBD1
V gene: TRBV9
CDR3 DNA: TGTGCCAGCAGCGTACAGGGGGCCCCTACGGACGAGCAGTACTTC
CDR3 protein: CASSVQGAPTDEQYF

J gene: TRBJ1-1
clone size: NA
D gene: NA
V gene: TRBV10-3
CDR3 DNA: TGTGCCATTACCACGGGCGCGGGCACTGAAGCTTTCTTT
CDR3 protein: CAITTGAGTEAFF

J gene: TRBJ1-3
clone size: NA
D gene: TRBD1
V gene: TRBV7-9
CDR3 DNA: TGTGCCAGCAGCGTAGGACAGGCCACCATATATTTT
CDR3 protein: CASSVGQATIYF

J gene: TRBJ1-2
clone size: NA
D gene: NA
V gene: TRBV7-9
CDR3 DNA: TGTGCCAGCAGCAGTGACTACTATGGCTACACCTTC
CDR3 protein: CASSSDYYGYTF

J gene: TRBJ1-5
clone size: NA
D gene: NA
V gene: TRBV6-2/TRBV6-3
CDR3 DNA: TGTGCCAGCAGTTATGATGTCGGGGAGGGTTCCCAGCCCCAGCATTTT
CDR3 protein: CASSYDVGEGSQPQHF

J gene: TRBJ1-5
clone size: few
D gene: NA
V gene: TRBV6-5
CDR3 DNA: TGTGCCAGCAGCCAGGATCAGGGGACCAATCAGCCCCAGCATTTT
CDR3 protein: CASSQDQGTNQPQHF

J gene: TRBJ1-2
clone size: NA
D gene: NA
V gene: TRBV27
CDR3 DNA: TGTGCCAGCAGTTTAAGGGGGAGTTATGCGGATGGCTACACCTTC
CDR3 protein: CASSLRGSYADGYTF

J gene: TRBJ2-7
clone size: NA
D gene: NA
V gene: TRBV6-2/TRBV6-3
CDR3 DNA: TGTGCCAGCAGCCCGGGACACGCCTTGGACGAGCAGTACTTC
CDR3 protein: CASSPGHALDEQYF

J gene: TRBJ1-6
clone size: NA
D gene: TRBD1
V gene: TRBV5-1
CDR3 DNA: TGCGCCAGCACCACCTGGGACAGTTCTAATTCACCCCTCCACTTT
CDR3 protein: CASTTWDSSNSPLHF

J gene: TRBJ2-7
clone size: NA
D gene: TRBD1
V gene: TRBV7-2
CDR3 DNA: TGTGCCAGCAGCACTAGGACAGGGTCAGACGAGCAGTACTTC
CDR3 protein: CASSTRTGSDEQYF

J gene: TRBJ1-1
clone size: NA
D gene: NA
V gene: TRBV5-1
CDR3 DNA: TGCGCCAGCAGCGCTGGACACCAGGATAAAGCTTTCTTT
CDR3 protein: CASSAGHQDKAFF

J gene: TRBJ1-1
clone size: NA
D gene: NA
V gene: TRBV5-1
CDR3 DNA: TGCGCCAGCAGCTCGCAGGGTTTCACTGAAGCTTTCTTT
CDR3 protein: CASSSQGFTEAFF

J gene: TRBJ1-2
clone size: NA
D gene: TRBD1
V gene: TRBV30
CDR3 DNA: TGTGCCTGGCGACAGGGCTATGGCTACACCTTC
CDR3 protein: CAWRQGYGYTF

J gene: TRBJ1-1
clone size: few
D gene: TRBD1
V gene: TRBV3-1/TRBV3-2
CDR3 DNA: TGTGCCAGCAGCCAAGATCGGACAGGCAATCTCGTGGCTTTCTTT
CDR3 protein: CASSQDRTGNLVAFF

J gene: TRBJ2-2
clone size: NA
D gene: TRBD2
V gene: TRBV3-1/TRBV3-2
CDR3 DNA: TGTGCCAGCAGCCAAGATCCGGATAGCGGGGGATATAGAGAAACCGGGGAGCTGTTTTTT
CDR3 protein: CASSQDPDSGGYRETGELFF

J gene: TRBJ2-6
clone size: NA
D gene: NA
V gene: TRBV10-3
CDR3 DNA: TGTGCCATCAGTGATGTCCTGAGCTCTGGGGCCAACGTCCTGACTTTC
CDR3 protein: CAISDVLSSGANVLTF

J gene: TRBJ1-3
clone size: NA
D gene: NA
V gene: TRBV5-6
CDR3 DNA: TGTGCCAGCAGCTTCGGACCGGGGACCATATATTTT
CDR3 protein: CASSFGPGTIYF

J gene: TRBJ2-1
clone size: NA
D gene: TRBD2
V gene: TRBV10-1
CDR3 DNA: TGCGCCAGCAGTGAGTCCCTAGCGGGAGTCAATGAGCAGTTCTTC
CDR3 protein: CASSESLAGVNEQFF

J gene: TRBJ1-6
clone size: NA
D gene: TRBD1
V gene: TRBV27
CDR3 DNA: TGTGCCAGCAGTTTCGGGACAGGGGTAGGCCCCCTCCACTTT
CDR3 protein: CASSFGTGVGPLHF

J gene: TRBJ1-2
clone size: NA
D gene: TRBD1
V gene: TRBV6-5
CDR3 DNA: TGTGCCAGCAGTTACTGGCACAGGGGGCAGGGGGATGGCTACACCTTC
CDR3 protein: CASSYWHRGQGDGYTF

J gene: TRBJ1-1
clone size: once
D gene: NA
V gene: TRBV6-5
CDR3 DNA: TGTGCCAGCAGTTACTCGAGGCAGAACACTGAAGCTTTCTTT
CDR3 protein: CASSYSRQNTEAFF

J gene: TRBJ1-5
clone size: many
D gene: NA
V gene: TRBV4-3
CDR3 DNA: TGCGCCAGCAGCCAAGAAGCCTCCTACGGCAATCAGCCCCAGCATTTT
CDR3 protein: CASSQEASYGNQPQHF

J gene: TRBJ2-5
clone size: once
D gene: TRBD1
V gene: TRBV29-1
CDR3 DNA: TGCAGCGTTGCGGGGACAGGGGAAGGGACCCAGTACTTC
CDR3 protein: CSVAGTGEGTQYF

J gene: TRBJ2-7
clone size: NA
D gene: TRBD1
V gene: TRBV4-3
CDR3 DNA: TGCGCCAGCAGCCAAGCGGGACAGGGGTTCTACGAGCAGTACTTC
CDR3 protein: CASSQAGQGFYEQYF

J gene: TRBJ1-1
clone size: NA
D gene: NA
V gene: TRBV7-3
CDR3 DNA: TGTGCCAGCAGCTTGACAGGGAACACTGAAGCTTTCTTT
CDR3 protein: CASSLTGNTEAFF